The entry below gives a single T cell receptor beta chain sequence along with its context. These data come from a study of blood T cell repertoires in COVID-19. Study-level background: Whether acute or convalescent, the COVID-19 samples came from the United States, Italy and Spain. PBMCs, B-cell-depleted T cells, or T cells were the source of the cDNA or gDNA that made up the material.

The J segment lost 3 bases and the V segment lost 4 bases, leaving 10 bases of the junction unmatched. The CDR3 has 16 amino acids. Germline V CDR1 and CDR2: SGHTS, YDEGEE. Per the study methods: Amplified reference gene primers provided the basis for estimating nucleated cell counts. Sequencing was performed with immunoSEQ multiplex PCR; in TCRdb, only in-frame clones are kept and a portion is missing. That table supplies the V and J calls and clone size; D and trimming were determined from the DNA. This table has about 33,000 clones, more than 85% appearing once. The source of this sequence is a woman aged 80 or over with active or convalescent COVID-19. Sequencing was done on a sample of peripheral blood. J is TRBJ1-1 and V is TRBV5-8; 9 bases are shared with TRBD1. Here the CDR3 DNA reads TGTGCCAGCAGCCGTAGACCGGGACAGGGCTACACTGAAGCTTTCTTT. It encodes CASSRRPGQGYTEAFF.